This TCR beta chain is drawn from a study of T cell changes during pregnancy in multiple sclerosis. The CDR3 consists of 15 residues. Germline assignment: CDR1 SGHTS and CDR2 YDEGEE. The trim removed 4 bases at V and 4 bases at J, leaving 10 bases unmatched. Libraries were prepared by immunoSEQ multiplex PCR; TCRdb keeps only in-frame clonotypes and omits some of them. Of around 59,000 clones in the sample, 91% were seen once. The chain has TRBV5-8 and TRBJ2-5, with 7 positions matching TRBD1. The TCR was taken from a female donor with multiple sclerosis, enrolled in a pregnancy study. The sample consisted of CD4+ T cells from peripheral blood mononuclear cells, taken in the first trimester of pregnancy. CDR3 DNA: TGTGCCAGCAGCCCCGAGGACAGGTCCGGAGAGACCCAGTACTTC. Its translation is CASSPEDRSGETQYF.